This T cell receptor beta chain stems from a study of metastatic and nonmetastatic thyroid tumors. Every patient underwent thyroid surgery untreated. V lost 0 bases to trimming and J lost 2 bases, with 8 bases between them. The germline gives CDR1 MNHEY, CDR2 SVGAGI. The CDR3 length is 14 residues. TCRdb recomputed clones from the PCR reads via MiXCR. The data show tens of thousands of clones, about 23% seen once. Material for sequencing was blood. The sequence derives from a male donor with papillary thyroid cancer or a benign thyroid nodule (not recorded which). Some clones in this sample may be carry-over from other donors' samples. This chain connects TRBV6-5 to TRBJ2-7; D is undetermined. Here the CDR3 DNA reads TGTGCCAGCAGTTACTCGATTGGAGCCTACGAGCAGTACTTC. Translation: CASSYSIGAYEQYF.